What follows describes a single TCR beta chain. The sample contains more than one DNA sequence encoding this CDR3. This sample was included in a study of blood T cell repertoires in COVID-19. Study as a whole: Whether acute or convalescent, the COVID-19 samples came from the United States, Italy and Spain.

Allocation to cohorts depended on clinical history reported by the participants. Recovered participants had two consecutive negative NP/OP PCR tests, healthcare professional clearance, or symptom resolution. Repertoires were generated with immunoSEQ multiplex PCR, while TCRdb's copy carries only in-frame clones and drops some. In the table there are around 250,000 clones, 70% to 90% of which are singletons. V lost 3 bases and J lost 3, with 2 bases in between. Germline V CDR1 and CDR2: KGHSH, LQKENI. This CDR3 region has 11 residues. The chain has TRBV18 and TRBJ2-5; D call uncertain. Sequenced input: PBMCs or T cells enriched from blood (not recorded which). The sequence was collected from a woman in her forties or fifties who had recovered from COVID-19. The CDR3 DNA is TGTGCCAGCTCACCCGAAGAGACCCAGTACTTC. As protein: CASSPEETQYF.